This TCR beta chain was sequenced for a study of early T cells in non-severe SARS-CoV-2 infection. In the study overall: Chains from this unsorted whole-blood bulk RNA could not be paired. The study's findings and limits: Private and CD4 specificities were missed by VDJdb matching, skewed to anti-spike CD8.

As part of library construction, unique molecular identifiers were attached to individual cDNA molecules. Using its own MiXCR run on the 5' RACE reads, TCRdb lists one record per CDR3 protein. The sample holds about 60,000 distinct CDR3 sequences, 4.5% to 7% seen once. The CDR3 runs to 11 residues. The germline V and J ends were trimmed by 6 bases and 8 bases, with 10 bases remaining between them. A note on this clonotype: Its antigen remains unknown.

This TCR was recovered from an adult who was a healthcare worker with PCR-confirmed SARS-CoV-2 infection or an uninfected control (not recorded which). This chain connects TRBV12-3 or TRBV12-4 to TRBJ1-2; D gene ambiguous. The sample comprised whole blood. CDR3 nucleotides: TGTGCCAGCAGCCGACTATGGGGCTACACCTTC. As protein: CASSRLWGYTF.